The T cell receptor (beta chain) described here comes from a study of T-cell reconstitution after alpha-beta-depleted transplantation in children. Study observations and caveats: Surviving recipient T cells and thymic progenitors underlay high day-60 TCRbeta diversity in some patients. At one year after transplant, newly produced T cells mostly accounted for T-cell counts and diversity.

Unique molecular identifiers were used in preparing the TCRbeta library. TCRdb reanalysed the PCR reads using MiXCR and keeps one entry per CDR3 protein. The sample records fewer than 1 million distinct CDR3 sequences, 16% being singletons. The CDR3 runs to 15 residues. Unmatched junction bases numbered 8, after V lost 6 bases and J lost 2 bases. Germline CDR1 is MNHNS and CDR2 is SASEGT. This clonotype was detected a few times. No antigen is known for it. The chain uses TRBV6-1 and TRBJ1-2, with 8 bases matching TRBD1. Sequenced here: PBMCs, mostly from graft donor cells, sampled 360 days after TCRalphabeta/CD19-depleted stem cell transplant. The receptor's source is a male patient younger than 18 who had a stem cell transplant for acute lymphoblastic leukemia, so the T cells may come from the graft donor. DNA of the CDR3: TGTGCCAGCAGCAGACAGGGGAGGTCCAACTATGGCTACACCTTC. Protein: CASSRQGRSNYGYTF.